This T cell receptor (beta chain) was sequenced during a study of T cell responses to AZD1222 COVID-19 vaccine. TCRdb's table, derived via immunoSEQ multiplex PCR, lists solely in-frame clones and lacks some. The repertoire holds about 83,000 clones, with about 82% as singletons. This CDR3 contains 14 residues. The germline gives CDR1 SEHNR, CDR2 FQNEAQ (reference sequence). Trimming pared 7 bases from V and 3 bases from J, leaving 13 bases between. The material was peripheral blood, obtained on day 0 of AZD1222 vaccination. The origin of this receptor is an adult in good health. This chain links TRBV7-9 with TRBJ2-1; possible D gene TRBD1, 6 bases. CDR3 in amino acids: CASKGDNYYNEQFF. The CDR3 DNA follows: TGTGCCAGCAAAGGGGACAACTACTACAATGAGCAGTTCTTC.